This TCR beta chain was found in a study of shared clonotypes between healthy human individuals. Study observations and caveats: An expected dependence of interdonor clonotype sharing on sequencing depth was noted.

This CDR3 region has 13 residues. The germline V and J ends were trimmed by 2 bases and 2 bases, with 6 bases remaining between them. Germline V gives CDR1 SGDLS, CDR2 YYNGEE. About this clone itself: Its antigen is as yet unknown.

As defined, naive CD8 cells were CD45RO-negative and positively selected for CCR7, with terminally differentiated effector memory CD45RA+ cells excluded. None of the donors, who were healthy HIV-negative adults, had recently had acute infections or vaccinations. Donors were Caucasian adults residing in Nashville, Tennessee, USA. Method: immunoSEQ multiplex PCR; TCRdb's copy keeps in-frame clones and lacks some. This table holds just over 2,000,000 clones, just under 95% found once. This clonotype originated in a man between 18 and 29 years old in good health. The specimen was naive CD8+ T cells sorted from blood. The chain uses TRBV9 and TRBJ2-3; D is undetermined. The DNA for the CDR3 is TGTGCCAGCAGCGTCTTACTCACAGATACGCAGTATTTT. Amino acids: CASSVLLTDTQYF.